Listed below are T cell receptor beta chains from one sample, sequenced in a study of cytomegalovirus exposure and HLA in healthy donors. TCRdb keeps only in-frame clones here, not all; method: immunoSEQ multiplex PCR. The table has about 170,000 clones, around 83% seen once; the top ten hold over 2%. Material for sequencing was PBMCs. The receptors originated from a man aged 30 to 39 in good health and CMV-seropositive. The CDR3 runs from the conserved cysteine through the conserved F or W. The D gene is left open where the match is weak.

D gene | J gene | V gene | CDR3 protein | CDR3 DNA
- | TRBJ2-7 | TRBV7-6 | CASSLRRGQTYEQYF | TGTGCCAGCAGCTTAAGGAGGGGCCAGACCTACGAGCAGTACTTC
- | TRBJ2-1 | TRBV7-8 | CASSNRVFSYNEQFF | TGTGCCAGCAGCAACAGGGTTTTTTCCTACAATGAGCAGTTCTTC
TRBD1 | TRBJ1-1 | TRBV7-9 | CASSLVVGQGMNTEAFF | TGTGCCAGCAGCTTAGTAGTGGGACAGGGCATGAACACTGAAGCTTTCTTT
TRBD2 | TRBJ2-3 | TRBV7-2 | CASLPSGRRLDTQYF | TGTGCCAGCCTTCCTAGCGGGAGAAGGTTAGATACGCAGTATTTT
- | TRBJ2-1 | TRBV7-8 | CASSFSGSYNEQFF | TGTGCCAGCAGCTTTAGCGGCTCCTACAATGAGCAGTTCTTC
- | TRBJ2-3 | TRBV5-1 | CASSLTGEADTQYF | TGCGCCAGCAGCTTGACGGGAGAGGCCGATACGCAGTATTTT
TRBD1 | TRBJ2-1 | TRBV5-4 | CASSLRYTTGEFGNEQFF | TGTGCCAGCAGCTTGAGATACACGACAGGGGAGTTTGGCAATGAGCAGTTCTTC
TRBD2 | TRBJ2-7 | TRBV12-5 | CASGLVLRSGSFGDEQYF | TGTGCTAGTGGTTTGGTTCTTCGGAGCGGGAGTTTCGGCGACGAGCAGTACTTC
- | TRBJ1-1 | TRBV29-1 | CSVEGDRNTEAFF | TGCAGCGTTGAGGGCGACAGAAACACTGAAGCTTTCTTT
TRBD1 | TRBJ1-1 | TRBV7-8 | CASRLQGAGTEAFF | TGTGCCAGCAGACTACAGGGGGCAGGAACTGAAGCTTTCTTT
TRBD1 | TRBJ1-2 | TRBV10-3 | CAISEGGTGDGYTF | TGTGCCATCAGTGAGGGGGGGACAGGAGATGGCTACACCTTC
TRBD2 | TRBJ2-1 | TRBV7-2 | CASSLALAGVGEQFF | TGTGCCAGCAGCTTAGCGCTAGCGGGAGTCGGCGAGCAGTTCTTC
TRBD1 | TRBJ1-4 | TRBV18 | CASSRDRNEKLFF | TGTGCCAGCTCACGGGACAGAAATGAAAAACTGTTTTTT
TRBD2 | TRBJ2-1 | TRBV9 | CASSPWTSGSYNEQFF | TGTGCCAGCAGCCCTTGGACTAGCGGGAGCTACAATGAGCAGTTCTTC
TRBD1 | TRBJ1-1 | TRBV27 | CASRDPDRGLTEAFF | TGTGCCAGCAGAGACCCGGACAGGGGTTTAACTGAAGCTTTCTTT
TRBD1 | TRBJ2-1 | TRBV9 | CASSVAGQGHNEQFF | TGTGCCAGCAGCGTAGCGGGACAGGGACACAATGAGCAGTTCTTC